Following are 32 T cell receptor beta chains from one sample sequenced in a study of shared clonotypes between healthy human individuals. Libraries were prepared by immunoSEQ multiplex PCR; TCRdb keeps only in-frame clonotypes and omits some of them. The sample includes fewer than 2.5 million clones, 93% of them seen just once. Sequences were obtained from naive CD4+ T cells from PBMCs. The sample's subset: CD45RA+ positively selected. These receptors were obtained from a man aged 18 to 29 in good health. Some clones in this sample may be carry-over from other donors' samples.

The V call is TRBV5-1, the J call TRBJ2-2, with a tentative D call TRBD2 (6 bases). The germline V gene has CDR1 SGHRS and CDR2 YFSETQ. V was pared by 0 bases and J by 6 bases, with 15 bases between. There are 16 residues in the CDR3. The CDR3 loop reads CASSLAPGEGAGELFF. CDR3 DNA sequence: TGCGCCAGCAGCTTGGCTCCGGGAGAAGGTGCCGGGGAGCTGTTTTTT. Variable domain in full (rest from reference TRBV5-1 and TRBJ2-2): KAGVTQTPRYLIKTRGQQVTLSCSPISGHRSVSWYQQTPGQGLQFLFEYFSETQRNKGNFPGRFSGRQFSNSRSEMNVSTLELGDSALYLCASSLAPGEGAGELFFGEGSRLTVL.

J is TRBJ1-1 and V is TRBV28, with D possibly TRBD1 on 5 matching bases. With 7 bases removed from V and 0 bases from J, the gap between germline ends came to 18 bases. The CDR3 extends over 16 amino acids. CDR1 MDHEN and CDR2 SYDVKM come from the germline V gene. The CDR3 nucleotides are TGTGCCAGCATTCTTAACAGAGGGGATATGAACACTGAAGCTTTCTTT. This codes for CASILNRGDMNTEAFF.

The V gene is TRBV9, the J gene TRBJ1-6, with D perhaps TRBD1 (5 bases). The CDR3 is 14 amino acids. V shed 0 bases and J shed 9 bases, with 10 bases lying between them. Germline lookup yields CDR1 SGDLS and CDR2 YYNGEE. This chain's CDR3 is CASSVGGIGSPLHF. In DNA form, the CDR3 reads TGTGCCAGCAGCGTAGGGGGGATCGGTTCACCCCTCCACTTT.

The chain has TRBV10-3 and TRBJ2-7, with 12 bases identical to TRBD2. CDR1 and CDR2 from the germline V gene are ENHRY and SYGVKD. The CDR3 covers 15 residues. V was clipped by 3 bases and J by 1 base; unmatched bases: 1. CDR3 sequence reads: CAISELAGGSYEQYF. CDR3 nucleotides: TGTGCCATCAGTGAACTAGCGGGAGGTTCCTACGAGCAGTACTTC.

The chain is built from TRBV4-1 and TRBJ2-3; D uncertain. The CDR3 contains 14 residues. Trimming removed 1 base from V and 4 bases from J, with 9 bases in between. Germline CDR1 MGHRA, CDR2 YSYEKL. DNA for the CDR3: TGCGCCAGCAGCCAAGGCGAGAGGTCAGATACGCAGTATTTT. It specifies CASSQGERSDTQYF.

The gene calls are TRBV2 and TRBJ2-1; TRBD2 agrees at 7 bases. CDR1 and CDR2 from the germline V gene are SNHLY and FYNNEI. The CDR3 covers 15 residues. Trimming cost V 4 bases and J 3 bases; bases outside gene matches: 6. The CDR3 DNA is TGTGCCAGCAGTGGTTGGGAGGGCCTCTACAATGAGCAGTTCTTC. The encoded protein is CASSGWEGLYNEQFF. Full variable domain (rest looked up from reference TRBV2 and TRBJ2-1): EPEVTQTPSHQVTQMGQEVILRCVPISNHLYFYWYRQILGQKVEFLVSFYNNEISEKSEIFDDQFSVERPDGSNFTLKIRSTKLEDSAMYFCASSGWEGLYNEQFFGPGTRLTVL.

The CDR3 nucleotides are TGTGCCAGCAGCTACGGGGGATTTTACGAGCAGTACTTC. Amino acids: CASSYGGFYEQYF. The V gene is TRBV7-2, the J gene TRBJ2-7; possibly TRBD2 for D (6 bases). The ends were cut back, 4 bases at V and 4 bases at J, with 11 bases in the middle. CDR1 is SGHTA, CDR2 FQGNSA, per germline. This CDR3 comprises 13 residues. The variable domain in full, with the rest retrieved from reference TRBV7-2 and TRBJ2-7, is GAGVSQSPSNKVTEKGKDVELRCDPISGHTALYWYRQSLGQGLEFLIYFQGNSAPDKSGLPSDRFSAERTGGSVSTLTIQRTQQEDSAVYLCASSYGGFYEQYFGPGTRLTVT.

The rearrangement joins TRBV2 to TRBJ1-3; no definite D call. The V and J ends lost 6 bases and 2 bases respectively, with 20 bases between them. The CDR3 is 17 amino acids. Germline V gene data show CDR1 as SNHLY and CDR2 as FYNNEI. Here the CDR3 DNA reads TGTGCCAGCAGGGCAGACCTGAGGAGGGAGGCTGGAAACACCATATATTTT. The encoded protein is CASRADLRREAGNTIYF.

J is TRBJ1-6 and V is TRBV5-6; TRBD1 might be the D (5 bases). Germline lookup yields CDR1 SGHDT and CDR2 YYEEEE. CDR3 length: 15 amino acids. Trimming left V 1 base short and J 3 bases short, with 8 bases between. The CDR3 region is CASSLYQGYNSPLHF. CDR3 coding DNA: TGTGCCAGCAGCTTGTATCAGGGCTATAATTCACCCCTCCACTTT.

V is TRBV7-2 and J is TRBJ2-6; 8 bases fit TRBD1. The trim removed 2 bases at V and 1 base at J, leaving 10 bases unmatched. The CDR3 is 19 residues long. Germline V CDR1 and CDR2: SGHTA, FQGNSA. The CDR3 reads CASSLLPGQGRSGANVLTF. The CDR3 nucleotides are TGTGCCAGCAGCTTATTACCCGGACAGGGAAGATCTGGGGCCAACGTCCTGACTTTC.

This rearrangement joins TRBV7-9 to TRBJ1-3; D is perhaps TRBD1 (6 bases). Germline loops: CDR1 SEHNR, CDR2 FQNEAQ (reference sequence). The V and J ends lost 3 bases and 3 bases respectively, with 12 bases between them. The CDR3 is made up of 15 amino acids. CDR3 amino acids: CASSLSGGFGNTIYF. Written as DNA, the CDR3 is TGTGCCAGCAGCTTGTCCGGGGGCTTTGGAAACACCATATATTTT.

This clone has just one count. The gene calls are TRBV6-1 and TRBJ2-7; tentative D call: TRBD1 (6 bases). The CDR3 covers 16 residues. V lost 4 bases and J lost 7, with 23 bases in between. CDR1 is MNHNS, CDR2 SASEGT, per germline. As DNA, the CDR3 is TGTGCCAGCAGTGCCCCAGGGGCAGCCCGTTATGAAGAGCAGTACTTC. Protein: CASSAPGAARYEEQYF.

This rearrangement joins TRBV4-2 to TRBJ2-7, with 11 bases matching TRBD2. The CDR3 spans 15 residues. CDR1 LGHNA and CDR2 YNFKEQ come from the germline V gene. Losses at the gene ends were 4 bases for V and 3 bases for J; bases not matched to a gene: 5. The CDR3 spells CASSRGTSGGYEQYF. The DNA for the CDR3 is TGTGCCAGCAGCCGAGGGACTAGCGGAGGCTACGAGCAGTACTTC.

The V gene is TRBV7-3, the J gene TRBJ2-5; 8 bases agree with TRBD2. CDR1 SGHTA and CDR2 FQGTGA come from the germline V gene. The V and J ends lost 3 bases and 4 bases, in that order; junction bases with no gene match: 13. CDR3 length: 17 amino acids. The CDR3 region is CASSFSGSRLSRETQYF. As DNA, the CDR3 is TGTGCCAGCAGCTTCAGCGGGAGTAGGTTAAGCAGAGAGACCCAGTACTTC.

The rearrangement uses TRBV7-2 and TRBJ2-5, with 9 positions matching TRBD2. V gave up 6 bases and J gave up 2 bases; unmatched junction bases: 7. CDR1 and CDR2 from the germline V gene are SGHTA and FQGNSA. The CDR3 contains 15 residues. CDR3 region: CASSRVGLAQETQYF. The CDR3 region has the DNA TGTGCCAGCAGTCGCGTAGGACTAGCGCAAGAGACCCAGTACTTC.

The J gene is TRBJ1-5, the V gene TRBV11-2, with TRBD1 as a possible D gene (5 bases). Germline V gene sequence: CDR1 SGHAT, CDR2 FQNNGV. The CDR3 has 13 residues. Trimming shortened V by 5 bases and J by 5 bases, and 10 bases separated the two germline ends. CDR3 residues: CASSSGGDQPQHF. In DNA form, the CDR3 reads TGTGCCAGCAGCAGCGGGGGGGATCAGCCCCAGCATTTT. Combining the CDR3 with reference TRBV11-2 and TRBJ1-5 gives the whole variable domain EAGVAQSPRYKIIEKRQSVAFWCNPISGHATLYWYQQILGQGPKLLIQFQNNGVVDDSQLPKDRFSAERLKGVDSTLKIQPAKLEDSAVYLCASSSGGDQPQHFGDGTRLSIL.

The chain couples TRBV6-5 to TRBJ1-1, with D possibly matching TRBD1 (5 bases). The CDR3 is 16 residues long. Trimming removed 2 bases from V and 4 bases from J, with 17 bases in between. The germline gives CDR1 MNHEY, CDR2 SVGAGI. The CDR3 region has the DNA TGTGCCAGCAGTTACGGCGGGGCACGAGGAAGCACTGAAGCTTTCTTT. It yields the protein CASSYGGARGSTEAFF.

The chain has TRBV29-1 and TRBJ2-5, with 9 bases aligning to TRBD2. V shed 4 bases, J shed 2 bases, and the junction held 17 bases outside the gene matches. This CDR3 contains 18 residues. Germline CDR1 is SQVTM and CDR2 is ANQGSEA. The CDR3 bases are TGCAGCGTTGCCGCTTTTAGACTAGCGGAGGTTGGACAAGAGACCCAGTACTTC. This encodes CSVAAFRLAEVGQETQYF. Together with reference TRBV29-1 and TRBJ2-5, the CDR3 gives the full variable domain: SAVISQKPSRDICQRGTSLTIQCQVDSQVTMMFWYRQQPGQSLTLIATANQGSEATYESGFVIDKFPISRPNLTFSTLTVSNMSPEDSSIYLCSVAAFRLAEVGQETQYFGPGTRLLVL.

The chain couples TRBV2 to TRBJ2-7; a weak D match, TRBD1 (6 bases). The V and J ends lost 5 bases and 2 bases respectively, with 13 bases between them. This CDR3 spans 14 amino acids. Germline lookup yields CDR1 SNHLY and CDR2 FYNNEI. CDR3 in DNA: TGTGCCAGCAGTCCCGACAGGATGACCTACGAGCAGTACTTC. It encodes CASSPDRMTYEQYF.

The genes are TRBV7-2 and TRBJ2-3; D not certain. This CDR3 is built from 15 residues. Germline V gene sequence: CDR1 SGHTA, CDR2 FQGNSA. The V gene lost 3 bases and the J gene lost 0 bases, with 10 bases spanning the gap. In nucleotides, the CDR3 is TGTGCCAGCAGCTTGACACGACCTAGCACAGATACGCAGTATTTT. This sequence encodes CASSLTRPSTDTQYF.

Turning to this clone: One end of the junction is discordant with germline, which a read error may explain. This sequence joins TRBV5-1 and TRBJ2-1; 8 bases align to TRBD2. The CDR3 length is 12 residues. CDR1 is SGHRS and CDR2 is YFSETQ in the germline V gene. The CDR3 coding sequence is TGCGCCAGCAGCTTGGGTGGGACTAGTAATGTCTTC. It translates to CASSLGGTSNVF.

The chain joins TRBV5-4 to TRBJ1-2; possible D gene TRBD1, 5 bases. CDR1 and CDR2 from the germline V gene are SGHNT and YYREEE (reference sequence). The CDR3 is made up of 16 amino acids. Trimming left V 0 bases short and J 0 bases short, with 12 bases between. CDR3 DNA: TGTGCCAGCAGCTTGGTGGGGGTCCGAGCTAACTATGGCTACACCTTC. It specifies CASSLVGVRANYGYTF.

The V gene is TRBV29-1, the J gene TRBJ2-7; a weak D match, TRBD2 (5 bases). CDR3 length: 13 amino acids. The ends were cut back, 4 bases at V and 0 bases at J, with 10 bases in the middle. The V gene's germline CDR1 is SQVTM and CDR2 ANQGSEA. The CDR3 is CSVVEVGSYEQYF. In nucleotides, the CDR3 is TGCAGCGTTGTGGAGGTCGGCTCCTACGAGCAGTACTTC.

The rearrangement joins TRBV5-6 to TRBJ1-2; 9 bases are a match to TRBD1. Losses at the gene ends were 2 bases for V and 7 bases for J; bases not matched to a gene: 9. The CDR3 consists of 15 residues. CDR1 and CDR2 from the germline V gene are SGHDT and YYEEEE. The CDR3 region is CASSLPGQGWIGYTF. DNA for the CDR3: TGTGCCAGCAGCTTACCGGGACAGGGCTGGATTGGCTACACCTTC.

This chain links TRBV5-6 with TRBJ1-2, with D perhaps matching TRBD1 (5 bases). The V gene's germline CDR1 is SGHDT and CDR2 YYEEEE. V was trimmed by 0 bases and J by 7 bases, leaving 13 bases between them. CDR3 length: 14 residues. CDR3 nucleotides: TGTGCCAGCAGCTTGGCCCGGGGGTTGGGTGGCTACACCTTC. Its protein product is CASSLARGLGGYTF.

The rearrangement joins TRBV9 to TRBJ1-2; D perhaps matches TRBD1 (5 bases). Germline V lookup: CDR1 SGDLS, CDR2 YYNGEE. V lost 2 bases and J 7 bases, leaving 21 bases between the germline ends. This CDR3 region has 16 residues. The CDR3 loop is CASSVSGARASSGYTF. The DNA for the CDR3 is TGTGCCAGCAGCGTCAGCGGGGCCCGCGCATCGAGTGGCTACACCTTC.

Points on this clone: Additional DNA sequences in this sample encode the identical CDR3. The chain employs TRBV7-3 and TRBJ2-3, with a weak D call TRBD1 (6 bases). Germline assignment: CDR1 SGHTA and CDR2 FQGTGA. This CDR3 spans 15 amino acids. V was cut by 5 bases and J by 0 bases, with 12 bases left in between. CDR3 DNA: TGTGCCAGCAGCCTCACAGGGACCAGCACAGATACGCAGTATTTT. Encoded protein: CASSLTGTSTDTQYF. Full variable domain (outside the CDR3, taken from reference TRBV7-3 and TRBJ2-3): GAGVSQTPSNKVTEKGKYVELRCDPISGHTALYWYRQSLGQGPEFLIYFQGTGAADDSGLPNDRFFAVRPEGSVSTLKIQRTERGDSAVYLCASSLTGTSTDTQYFGPGTRLTVL.

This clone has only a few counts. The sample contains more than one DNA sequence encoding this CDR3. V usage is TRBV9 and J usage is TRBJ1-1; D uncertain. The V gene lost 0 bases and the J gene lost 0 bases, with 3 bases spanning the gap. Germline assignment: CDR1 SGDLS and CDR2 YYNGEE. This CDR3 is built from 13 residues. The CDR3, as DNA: TGTGCCAGCAGCGTAGAAATGAACACTGAAGCTTTCTTT. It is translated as CASSVEMNTEAFF.

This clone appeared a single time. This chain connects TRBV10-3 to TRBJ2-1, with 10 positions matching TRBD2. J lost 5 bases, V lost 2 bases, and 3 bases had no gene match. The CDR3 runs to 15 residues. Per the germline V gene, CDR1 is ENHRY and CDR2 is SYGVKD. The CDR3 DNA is TGTGCCATCAGTGAGGTACTAGCGGGAAACAATGAGCAGTTCTTC. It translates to CAISEVLAGNNEQFF.

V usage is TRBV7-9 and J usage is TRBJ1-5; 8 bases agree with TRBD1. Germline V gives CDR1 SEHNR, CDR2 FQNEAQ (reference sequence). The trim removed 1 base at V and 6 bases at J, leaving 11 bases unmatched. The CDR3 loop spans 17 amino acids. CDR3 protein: CASSLGGDTTGGQPQHF. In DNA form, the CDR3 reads TGTGCCAGCAGCTTAGGAGGTGACACCACAGGGGGTCAGCCCCAGCATTTT.

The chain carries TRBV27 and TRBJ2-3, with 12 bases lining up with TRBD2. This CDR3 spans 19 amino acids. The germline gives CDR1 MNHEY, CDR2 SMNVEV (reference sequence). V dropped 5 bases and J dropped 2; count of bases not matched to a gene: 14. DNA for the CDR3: TGTGCCAGCAGTCCCTCGACTAGCGGGAGCCCCCTGGCCACAGATACGCAGTATTTT. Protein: CASSPSTSGSPLATDTQYF.

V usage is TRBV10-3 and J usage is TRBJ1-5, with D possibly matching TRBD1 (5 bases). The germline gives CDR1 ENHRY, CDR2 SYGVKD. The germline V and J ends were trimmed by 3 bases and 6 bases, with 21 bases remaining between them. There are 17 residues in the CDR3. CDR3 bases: TGTGCCATCAGTGACTCAGGGCAGCCACCCTTCGGTCAGCCCCAGCATTTT. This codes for CAISDSGQPPFGQPQHF.